The source of this TCR beta chain is a study of radiotherapy plus CTLA-4 blockade in lung cancer. Study-wide background: Objective responses were documented in under 20% of patients, with disease control in about 28%.

The repertoire was sequenced with immunoSEQ multiplex PCR; TCRdb's copy has only in-frame clones and lacks some. The sample shows 30,000 or so clones, about 78% of them seen only once. This CDR3 region has 14 residues. From germline, CDR1 is MNHNS and CDR2 SASEGT. J lost 7 bases, V lost 6 bases, and 8 bases had no gene match. The chain has TRBV6-1 and TRBJ1-5, with 8 positions matching TRBD1. Sample: peripheral blood, taken from a patient treated with radiotherapy plus ipilimumab. The source is a human donor with non-small cell lung cancer who had stable disease on radiotherapy plus ipilimumab. CDR3 sequence: CASSRQGLRQPQHF. In nucleotides, the CDR3 is TGTGCCAGCAGCCGACAGGGGTTACGACAGCCCCAGCATTTT.